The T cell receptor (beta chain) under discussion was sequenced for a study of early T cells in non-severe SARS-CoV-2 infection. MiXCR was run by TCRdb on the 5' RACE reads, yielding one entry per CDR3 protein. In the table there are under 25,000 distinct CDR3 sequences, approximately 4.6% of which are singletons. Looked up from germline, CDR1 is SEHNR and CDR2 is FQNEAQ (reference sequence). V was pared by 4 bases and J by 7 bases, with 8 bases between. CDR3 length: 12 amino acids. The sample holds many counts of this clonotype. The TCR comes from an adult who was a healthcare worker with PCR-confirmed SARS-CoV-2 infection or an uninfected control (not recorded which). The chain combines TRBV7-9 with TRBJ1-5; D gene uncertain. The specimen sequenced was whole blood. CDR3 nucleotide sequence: TGTGCCAGCAGCTACGAAACCCAGCCCCAGCATTTT. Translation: CASSYETQPQHF.